This T cell receptor beta chain came from a study of shared clonotypes between healthy human individuals. CD45RO negativity and positive selection for CCR7 defined naive CD8 cells, a population that excluded terminally differentiated effector memory CD45RA+ cells. Free of recent acute infections or vaccinations, the donors were healthy HIV-negative adults. This CDR3 is 13 amino acids long. CDR1 SGHNT and CDR2 YYREEE come from the germline V gene (reference sequence). V shed 4 bases and J shed 4 bases, with 11 bases lying between them. About this clone itself: The target antigen is unknown.

Under the authors' procedure: ImmunoSEQ yielded junction-only sequences lacking quality scores, so filtering differed. Libraries were prepared by immunoSEQ multiplex PCR; TCRdb keeps only in-frame clonotypes and omits some of them. The V and J calls and clone size come from that table; D and trimming were worked out from the DNA. The sample comprises some 800,000 clones, around 93% of which are singletons, and approximately 25% rests with the top ten. Study-wide results and caveats: Generally, naive subsets (rather than memory subsets) showed larger estimated richness. Sequencing depth was a factor that was expected to affect clonotype sharing among donors.

V and J are TRBV5-4 and TRBJ1-2, with D perhaps matching TRBD1 (6 bases). What was sequenced was naive CD8+ T cells sorted from blood. This receptor was obtained from a young man in good health. The CDR3 protein is CASSQADSYGYTF. CDR3 sequence (DNA): TGTGCCAGCAGCCAAGCGGACAGCTATGGCTACACCTTC.